The rows below give T cell receptor beta chains drawn from one sample of a study of blood T cell repertoires in COVID-19. Clones were read by immunoSEQ multiplex PCR, and TCRdb kept only the in-frame ones, dropping some. The table records some 150,000 clones, over 75% of them present only once. Sequencing was done on a sample of peripheral blood. The source is a man between 60 and 75 years old who had recovered from COVID-19. CDR3s include the opening cysteine and the closing phenylalanine or tryptophan. A D gene is named only where the DNA matches it firmly. Clone size is not always given. Where it is, it says once, few, many or a class for expanded clones.

>-|TRBV12-3/TRBV12-4|TRBJ2-7|-
CASSKPGVHEQYF
TGTGCCAGCAGTAAACCGGGGGTCCACGAGCAGTACTTC
>few|TRBV7-8|TRBJ2-2|TRBD1
CASSLRDRGTTGELFF
TGTGCCAGCAGCTTAAGGGACAGGGGGACCACCGGGGAGCTGTTTTTT
>-|TRBV5-4|TRBJ2-3|TRBD2
CASSSHQAGPRRDTQYF
TGTGCCAGCAGCTCTCACCAAGCGGGGCCAAGGAGAGATACGCAGTATTTT
>-|TRBV5-5|TRBJ2-2|-
CASSSPGATHITGELFF
TGTGCCAGCAGCTCCCCGGGTGCTACCCACATTACCGGGGAGCTGTTTTTT
>-|TRBV5-1|TRBJ2-1|TRBD1
CASTQSRTGLQAEQFF
TGCGCCAGCACCCAAAGTAGGACAGGGCTTCAGGCTGAGCAGTTCTTC
>-|TRBV15|TRBJ2-7|TRBD2
CATSRGGSLNEQYF
TGTGCCACCAGCAGGGGGGGGTCGCTGAACGAGCAGTACTTC
>-|TRBV30|TRBJ2-1|-
CAWSSFNEQFF
TGTGCCTGGAGTTCCTTCAATGAGCAGTTCTTC
>-|TRBV9|TRBJ1-2|-
CASSVDILTDYGYTF
TGTGCCAGCAGCGTCGATATCCTGACAGACTATGGCTACACCTTC
>-|TRBV29-1|TRBJ1-1|-
CSVGKNTEAFF
TGCAGCGTTGGTAAGAACACTGAAGCTTTCTTT
>-|TRBV11-2|TRBJ2-7|-
CASSITREQYF
TGTGCCAGCAGCATCACTAGAGAGCAGTACTTC
>once|TRBV5-1|TRBJ2-2|TRBD2
CASSFSTSGATGELFF
TGCGCCAGCAGCTTTAGTACTAGCGGAGCCACCGGGGAGCTGTTTTTT
>-|TRBV5-1|TRBJ2-7|TRBD1
CASSLGGTGSSEQYF
TGCGCCAGCAGCTTGGGAGGGACAGGGTCCAGCGAGCAGTACTTC
>once|TRBV2|TRBJ1-6|TRBD1
CASTPDRVVHF
TGTGCCAGCACCCCCGACAGGGTAGTCCACTTT
>-|TRBV9|TRBJ2-2|TRBD2
CASSVAGGPTGELFF
TGTGCCAGCAGCGTAGCGGGGGGGCCGACCGGGGAGCTGTTTTTT
>few|TRBV30|TRBJ2-7|TRBD1
CAWSSPQGVGQYF
TGTGCCTGGAGTTCCCCGCAGGGGGTCGGCCAGTACTTC
>-|TRBV7-9|TRBJ1-5|-
CASSLGGRPQHF
TGTGCCAGCAGCTTAGGGGGCAGGCCCCAGCATTTT